Reported below is one T cell receptor (beta chain). Its target is unknown. The data were obtained in a study of blood T cells in healthy people across ages. The donors, all healthy, were Caucasians living in Russia, aged roughly 6 to 90. The CDR3 has 13 amino acids. The ends were cut back, 1 base at V and 7 bases at J, with 8 bases in the middle. Germline V lookup: CDR1 SGHTA, CDR2 FQGNSA. Study results and caveats: It was the long-lived donors that had more naive CD4+ cells and higher diversity than aged donors.

Alongside a J-beta primer mix, a sample-barcoded 5' primer served in a second PCR lasting about 7 to 12 cycles. TCRdb reanalysed the 5' RACE reads using MiXCR and keeps one entry per CDR3 protein. The sample has 1,500,000 or so distinct CDR3 sequences, roughly two fifths seen once. The J gene is TRBJ1-5, the V gene TRBV7-2; D gene unclear. Sequenced input: blood. The TCR sequence derives from a woman aged 18-29 years in good health. CDR3 sequence: CASSLERGQPQHF. Here the CDR3 DNA reads TGTGCCAGCAGCTTAGAACGCGGGCAGCCCCAGCATTTT. The full variable domain, its missing parts supplied by reference TRBV7-2 and TRBJ1-5, is GAGVSQSPSNKVTEKGKDVELRCDPISGHTALYWYRQSLGQGLEFLIYFQGNSAPDKSGLPSDRFSAERTGGSVSTLTIQRTQQEDSAVYLCASSLERGQPQHFGDGTRLSIL.